This T cell receptor beta chain was obtained from a study of T cell repertoires in cytomegalovirus infection. Across the study: Epitope selection comprised recently identified HLA-C-restricted CMV epitopes and well-studied HLA-B-restricted CMV epitopes. An indication of both CMV infection and matching HLA type came from public TCR beta signatures. Findings and caveats of the study: There were HLA-C-restricted CMV-specific TCR beta clonotypes dominating the ex vivo response.

MiXCR, applied by TCRdb to the reads, yields one record per CDR3 protein. The table has over 120,000 distinct CDR3 sequences, approximately 30% seen once. The CDR3 has 15 amino acids. V dropped 5 bases and J dropped 3 bases, with 14 bases sitting between them. Worth noting for this clonotype: Its antigen is currently unknown.

The rearrangement joins TRBV12-3 or TRBV12-4 to TRBJ2-1; perhaps TRBD2 as D (6 bases). This TCR came from a human donor in good health (CMV status not recorded). Some clones in this sample may be carry-over from other donors' samples. The specimen was CD8+ T cells from cultured PBMCs, collected from culture after CMV antigen stimulation. In DNA form, the CDR3 reads TGTGCCAGCAGTCTTATGGGGGGACTCTACAATGAGCAGTTCTTC. Translation gives CASSLMGGLYNEQFF.